This T cell receptor beta chain is from a study of cytomegalovirus exposure and HLA in healthy donors. Comments on this clone: The germline gene is not matched at one end of the junction; a read error may be the cause. This sample also contains other DNA sequences that code for the same CDR3.

The PCR had 60 Vbeta and 13 Jbeta primers. Some clones are missing from TCRdb's copy, which holds only in-frame ones; the method was immunoSEQ multiplex PCR. The sample lists nearly 65,000 clones; approximately 76% were seen once. Germline V gene sequence: CDR1 GTSNPN, CDR2 SVGIG (reference sequence). This CDR3 is built from 10 residues. The sequenced material came from PBMCs. This TCR derives from a man in his forties or fifties in good health and CMV-seronegative. V and J are TRBV30 and TRBJ1-2; D is possibly TRBD1 (6 bases). CDR3 loop: CAEGGRGYTF. CDR3 in DNA: TGCGCCGAGGGGGGGCGAGGCTACACCTTC.